The entry that follows covers one T cell receptor beta chain sequence. Other DNA sequences in this specimen translate into the identical CDR3. The record originates from a study of blood T cell repertoires in COVID-19. Per the authors' pipeline: Nucleated cell number was recorded as an estimate derived from reference gene primer amplification. Method: immunoSEQ multiplex PCR; TCRdb's copy keeps in-frame clones and lacks some. That table furnishes V, J and clone size, whereas the DNA furnished D and trimming. The sample yields more than 200,000 clones, approximately 86% seen once. The sequenced sample consisted of peripheral blood. This TCR was sampled from an elderly man with acute or convalescent COVID-19.

The CDR3 loop reads CASSLSGNTEAFF. The CDR3 DNA reads TGTGCCAGCAGTTTGTCAGGGAACACTGAAGCTTTCTTT. The genes are TRBV12-3 or TRBV12-4 and TRBJ1-1; unclear D gene. This CDR3 spans 13 amino acids. V gave up 3 bases and J gave up 1 base, with 6 bases separating them.